The clone carrying this T cell receptor beta chain was observed a handful of times. The authors prepared the TCRbeta library with unique molecular identifiers. Via MiXCR, TCRdb re-called the PCR reads, giving one row per CDR3 protein. The table has 350,000 to 450,000 distinct CDR3 sequences, roughly 20% seen once. This record belongs to a study of T-cell reconstitution after alpha-beta-depleted transplantation in children. This sequence originates from a human donor who donated a stem cell graft to a child with acute myeloid leukemia. The material sequenced was PBMCs from the stem cell graft donor, taken from the stem cell graft.

The CDR3 DNA follows: TGCAGCGCCATAGCGGGAGGGAGCTCCTACGAGCAGTACTTC. Its translation is CSAIAGGSSYEQYF. The rearrangement joins TRBV29-1 to TRBJ2-7, with 11 bases that match TRBD2. Germline CDR1 is SQVTM and CDR2 is ANQGSEA. The V segment lost 7 bases and the J segment 0 bases; nucleotides outside the gene matches: 5. The CDR3 length is 14 residues.